This section outlines one T cell receptor beta chain sequence together with its context. Its target is unknown. Each CDR3 protein is one row after TCRdb ran MiXCR on the PCR reads. Of a few hundred thousand distinct CDR3 sequences in the sample, approximately 25% were seen once. Trimming took off 5 bases at V and 8 bases at J, with 17 bases between the two ends. Per germline, CDR1 MNHEY and CDR2 SMNVEV (reference sequence). The CDR3 is 14 amino acids. This sample stems from a study of molecular identifiers for immune sequencing clone quantification. Study results and caveats: Clonotypes surpassing 20 RNA copies contained over 97% of effector molecules, versus under 1% in naive cells.

The specimen sequenced was naive CD8+ T cells from blood, with Jurkat cell RNA spiked in. Specified subset: FACS-sorted CD8+CD4-CCR7+CD45RA+ naive T cells. This chain connects TRBV27 to TRBJ2-3, with D tentatively TRBD1 or TRBD2 (5 bases each). The sequence came from a human donor in good health. Some libraries in this study had Jurkat cell RNA spiked in. The CDR3 loop is CASSPGPFPGTQYF. The CDR3, as DNA: TGTGCCAGCAGTCCGGGACCTTTCCCAGGTACGCAGTATTTT.